These T cell receptor beta chains were read from a single sample in a study of blood T cell repertoires in COVID-19. Only in-frame clones appear in the TCRdb table, and some are missing; sequencing was by immunoSEQ multiplex PCR. The table includes about 190,000 clones, 70% to 85% detected once. The sample taken for sequencing was PBMCs or T cells enriched from blood (not recorded which). These receptors were taken from a woman between 50 and 59 years old who had recovered from COVID-19. Each CDR3 is given with its conserved first and last residue. A D gene is named only where the DNA matches it firmly. The listing skips clone size in some rows; elsewhere it reads once, few, many or a size class.

V: TRBV3-1/TRBV3-2
D: .
J: TRBJ1-2
size: .
CDR3: CASGGSGDGYTF
DNA: TGTGCCAGCGGAGGTTCTGGTGATGGCTACACCTTC

V: TRBV4-1
D: .
J: TRBJ2-2
size: .
CDR3: CASSQEGAVPGELFF
DNA: TGCGCCAGCAGCCAAGAAGGGGCAGTCCCCGGGGAGCTGTTTTTT

V: TRBV3-1/TRBV3-2
D: .
J: TRBJ1-1
size: .
CDR3: CASSPRDTEAFF
DNA: TGTGCCAGCAGCCCCAGGGACACTGAAGCTTTCTTT

V: TRBV28
D: .
J: TRBJ2-2
size: once
CDR3: CASSLPPNGELFF
DNA: TGTGCCAGCAGTTTACCCCCTAACGGGGAGCTGTTTTTT

V: TRBV7-9
D: TRBD1
J: TRBJ2-7
size: .
CDR3: CASSLDDRGYEQYF
DNA: TGTGCCAGCAGCTTAGATGACAGGGGCTACGAGCAGTACTTC

V: TRBV15
D: TRBD1
J: TRBJ2-7
size: .
CDR3: CATSSILDRSYEQYF
DNA: TGTGCCACCAGCAGCATCCTGGACAGGTCCTACGAGCAGTACTTC

V: TRBV9
D: TRBD1
J: TRBJ1-2
size: .
CDR3: CASSVFHGQGAHGYTF
DNA: TGTGCCAGCAGCGTATTTCACGGACAGGGGGCTCATGGCTACACCTTC

V: TRBV4-2
D: TRBD1
J: TRBJ2-1
size: .
CDR3: CASTPGQDNNEQFF
DNA: TGTGCCAGCACCCCGGGACAGGATAATAATGAGCAGTTCTTC

V: TRBV9
D: TRBD2
J: TRBJ2-5
size: .
CDR3: CASALAVNQETQYF
DNA: TGTGCCAGCGCCCTAGCGGTAAACCAAGAGACCCAGTACTTC

V: TRBV4-1
D: TRBD2
J: TRBJ2-2
size: .
CDR3: CASSLGGSKLFF
DNA: TGCGCCAGCAGCCTCGGGGGGAGTAAGCTGTTTTTT

V: TRBV7-9
D: TRBD1
J: TRBJ2-4
size: .
CDR3: CASSPWTGGLAKNIQYF
DNA: TGTGCCAGCAGCCCTTGGACAGGGGGACTAGCCAAAAACATTCAGTACTTC

V: TRBV27
D: TRBD2
J: TRBJ2-7
size: .
CDR3: CASSLTSGSGTSSPREQYF
DNA: TGTGCCAGCAGTTTAACTTCGGGCTCCGGGACTAGTTCTCCGCGGGAGCAGTACTTC

V: TRBV6-5
D: .
J: TRBJ2-7
size: once
CDR3: CASSPTEFVAQYF
DNA: TGTGCCAGCAGTCCGACTGAATTTGTAGCGCAGTACTTC

V: TRBV7-3
D: .
J: TRBJ2-3
size: .
CDR3: CASSLTQYALASTDTQYF
DNA: TGTGCCAGCAGCTTAACGCAGTACGCCCTTGCTTCCACAGATACGCAGTATTTT

V: TRBV6-5
D: .
J: TRBJ2-2
size: .
CDR3: CASTLQGMAGELFF
DNA: TGTGCCAGCACCTTACAGGGTATGGCCGGGGAGCTGTTTTTT

V: TRBV27
D: .
J: TRBJ2-2
size: .
CDR3: CASSLRAQGTGELFF
DNA: TGTGCCAGCAGTTTACGGGCACAGGGCACCGGGGAGCTGTTTTTT

V: TRBV7-9
D: .
J: TRBJ2-3
size: .
CDR3: CASGGWRTSTDTQYF
DNA: TGTGCCAGCGGGGGCTGGAGGACTAGCACAGATACGCAGTATTTT

V: TRBV2
D: .
J: TRBJ1-2
size: once
CDR3: CASSEKQAFYGYTF
DNA: TGTGCCAGCAGTGAAAAACAGGCCTTCTATGGCTACACCTTC

V: TRBV5-1
D: TRBD2
J: TRBJ2-1
size: once
CDR3: CASSPRTSGPYNEQFF
DNA: TGCGCCAGCAGCCCGAGGACTAGCGGGCCTTACAATGAGCAGTTCTTC

V: TRBV19
D: TRBD2
J: TRBJ2-3
size: .
CDR3: CASRPGTSSTDTQYF
DNA: TGTGCCAGTAGGCCCGGGACTAGCAGCACAGATACGCAGTATTTT

V: TRBV2
D: TRBD1
J: TRBJ1-6
size: .
CDR3: CASRQGTDNSPLHF
DNA: TGTGCCAGCAGACAGGGGACAGATAATTCACCCCTCCACTTT

V: TRBV7-3
D: .
J: TRBJ1-2
size: .
CDR3: CASSLTAGNYGYTF
DNA: TGTGCCAGCAGCTTAACTGCAGGAAACTATGGCTACACCTTC

V: TRBV7-9
D: TRBD2
J: TRBJ2-7
size: .
CDR3: CASSLREGAYEQYF
DNA: TGTGCCAGCAGCTTAAGGGAGGGCGCCTACGAGCAGTACTTC

V: TRBV20-1
D: .
J: TRBJ1-1
size: once
CDR3: CSASRPGSLGGAFF
DNA: TGCAGTGCTAGTCGCCCAGGATCGTTAGGTGGAGCTTTCTTT

V: TRBV7-2
D: TRBD2
J: TRBJ2-1
size: .
CDR3: CASSLASGTIHNEQFF
DNA: TGTGCCAGCAGCTTAGCGTCCGGGACTATACACAATGAGCAGTTCTTC

V: TRBV6-1
D: .
J: TRBJ1-1
size: few
CDR3: CASSESQGLEAFF
DNA: TGTGCCAGCAGTGAAAGCCAGGGGCTTGAAGCTTTCTTT

V: TRBV19
D: .
J: TRBJ2-2
size: .
CDR3: CASSQGLHTGELFF
DNA: TGTGCCAGTAGCCAGGGGTTACACACCGGGGAGCTGTTTTTT

V: TRBV6-1
D: TRBD2
J: TRBJ2-3
size: .
CDR3: CASSEGASGSTDTQYF
DNA: TGTGCCAGCAGTGAAGGGGCTAGCGGGAGCACAGATACGCAGTATTTT

V: TRBV14
D: .
J: TRBJ2-3
size: .
CDR3: CASKRIEGGGTDTQYF
DNA: TGTGCCAGCAAACGGATTGAGGGAGGTGGCACAGATACGCAGTATTTT

V: TRBV10-3
D: TRBD2
J: TRBJ2-5
size: .
CDR3: CAISERGERETQYF
DNA: TGTGCCATCAGCGAGCGGGGGGAGAGGGAGACCCAGTACTTC

V: TRBV28
D: .
J: TRBJ2-3
size: .
CDR3: CASGRQGTDTQYF
DNA: TGTGCCAGCGGCCGGCAGGGCACAGATACGCAGTATTTT

V: TRBV27
D: .
J: TRBJ2-1
size: .
CDR3: CASGVPLVPQFF
DNA: TGTGCCAGTGGAGTCCCGCTAGTGCCCCAGTTCTTC

V: TRBV5-1
D: .
J: TRBJ1-2
size: .
CDR3: CASSLDGWRDENYGYTF
DNA: TGCGCCAGCAGCTTGGACGGGTGGCGGGATGAAAACTATGGCTACACCTTC

V: TRBV30
D: .
J: TRBJ1-6
size: .
CDR3: CAWSGWAAHDLDNSPLHF
DNA: TGTGCCTGGAGTGGGTGGGCAGCCCACGATTTGGATAATTCACCCCTCCACTTT

V: TRBV14
D: TRBD1
J: TRBJ1-2
size: .
CDR3: CASSWGQGNHYGYTF
DNA: TGTGCCAGCAGCTGGGGACAGGGAAATCACTATGGCTACACCTTC

V: TRBV6-2/TRBV6-3
D: .
J: TRBJ1-2
size: .
CDR3: CASSSEDYGYTF
DNA: TGTGCCAGCAGCAGCGAGGATTATGGCTACACCTTC

V: TRBV5-1
D: TRBD1
J: TRBJ1-6
size: .
CDR3: CASTSGQENSPLHF
DNA: TGCGCCAGCACCTCGGGACAGGAGAATTCACCCCTCCACTTT